This is a list of T cell receptor beta chains from one sample in a study of blood T cell repertoires in COVID-19. Clones were read by immunoSEQ multiplex PCR, and TCRdb kept only the in-frame ones, dropping some. The sample lists tens of thousands of clones, about 85% seen once, with about 23% in the top ten. Sequences were obtained from peripheral blood. These receptors were taken from a man older than 75 with active or convalescent COVID-19. Both conserved end residues are part of each CDR3. The D gene is left open where the match is weak. Where a row states a size, it is once, few, many or the class of an expanded clone; other rows omit it.

. | . | TRBJ2-3 | TRBV19 | CASRDGVPSTDTQYF | TGTGCCAGTAGAGACGGGGTCCCTAGCACAGATACGCAGTATTTT
. | TRBD1 | TRBJ1-1 | TRBV7-9 | CASSLGWTGVNTEAFF | TGTGCCAGCAGCTTAGGATGGACAGGGGTGAACACTGAAGCTTTCTTT
. | . | TRBJ1-2 | TRBV19 | CASSPWRTVNYGYTF | TGTGCCAGTAGCCCCTGGAGGACAGTTAACTATGGCTACACCTTC
once | TRBD1 | TRBJ1-5 | TRBV28 | CASSSWTGSQPQHF | TGTGCCAGCAGCTCCTGGACAGGGAGCCAGCCCCAGCATTTT
. | . | TRBJ1-5 | TRBV2 | CASRGRDGNQPQHF | TGTGCCAGCAGGGGGAGGGATGGCAATCAGCCCCAGCATTTT
few | TRBD1 | TRBJ1-4 | TRBV4-2 | CASSQVDRGLFF | TGTGCCAGCAGCCAAGTCGACAGGGGACTGTTTTTT
. | TRBD1 | TRBJ1-4 | TRBV5-1 | CASSLQGAGEKLFF | TGCGCCAGCAGCTTACAGGGGGCAGGAGAAAAACTGTTTTTT
. | . | TRBJ1-3 | TRBV27 | CASSLSREGGNTIYF | TGTGCCAGCAGTTTATCCCGGGAGGGTGGAAACACCATATATTTT
. | TRBD2 | TRBJ2-3 | TRBV5-1 | CASSFGLAGVDTQYF | TGCGCCAGCAGCTTTGGCCTAGCGGGTGTAGATACGCAGTATTTT
. | . | TRBJ2-5 | TRBV12-3/TRBV12-4 | CASSTRQETQYF | TGTGCCAGCAGTACTAGACAAGAGACCCAGTACTTC
few | TRBD1 | TRBJ1-6 | TRBV7-2 | CASSSDRARWPLHF | TGTGCCAGCAGCTCGGACAGGGCGCGGTGGCCCCTCCACTTT
. | . | TRBJ1-4 | TRBV9 | CASSETPGEKLFF | TGTGCCAGCAGCGAAACTCCAGGGGAAAAACTGTTTTTT
. | . | TRBJ2-5 | TRBV7-9 | CASSALGPQETQYF | TGTGCCAGCAGTGCCCTTGGGCCACAAGAGACCCAGTACTTC
. | TRBD2 | TRBJ2-3 | TRBV11-3 | CASSLDSSGGAPDTQYF | TGTGCCAGCAGCTTAGATTCCAGCGGGGGAGCCCCAGATACGCAGTATTTT
. | TRBD2 | TRBJ2-2 | TRBV2 | CASRPIAGDTGELFF | TGTGCCAGCAGACCTATAGCGGGGGACACCGGGGAGCTGTTTTTT
. | . | TRBJ2-6 | TRBV5-6 | CASSAGFSGANVLTF | TGTGCCAGCAGCGCAGGGTTCTCTGGGGCCAACGTCCTGACTTTC
. | TRBD1 | TRBJ1-1 | TRBV5-1 | CASSPGDRVNTEAFF | TGCGCCAGCAGCCCGGGGGACAGGGTGAACACTGAAGCTTTCTTT
. | TRBD1 | TRBJ2-7 | TRBV9 | CASSVGQTGVIDEQYF | TGTGCCAGCAGCGTGGGACAGACCGGGGTTATTGACGAGCAGTACTTC
. | TRBD1 | TRBJ1-3 | TRBV7-8 | CASSPRQGLPSGNTIYF | TGTGCCAGCAGCCCCCGACAGGGTCTCCCCTCTGGAAACACCATATATTTT
. | . | TRBJ1-1 | TRBV7-2 | CASSSRTGTEAFF | TGTGCCAGCAGCTCAAGGACTGGGACTGAAGCTTTCTTT
. | TRBD2 | TRBJ2-7 | TRBV28 | CASGKTSGSYEQYF | TGTGCCAGCGGAAAGACTAGCGGCTCCTACGAGCAGTACTTC
. | TRBD1 | TRBJ1-1 | TRBV28 | CASTPGQGLEAFF | TGTGCCAGCACCCCCGGACAGGGCCTCGAAGCTTTCTTT
. | . | TRBJ2-7 | TRBV6-2/TRBV6-3 | CASSYEPSSYEQYF | TGTGCCAGCAGTTACGAGCCGAGCTCCTACGAGCAGTACTTC
. | TRBD2 | TRBJ2-7 | TRBV5-4 | CASSLGGLVYEQYF | TGTGCCAGCAGCTTGGGGGGACTAGTCTACGAGCAGTACTTC
. | . | TRBJ1-2 | TRBV11-2 | CASSLAGGTGYTF | TGTGCCAGCAGCTTGGCCGGGGGTACTGGCTACACCTTC
. | . | TRBJ2-7 | TRBV19 | CASSIWRGHYEQYF | TGTGCCAGTAGTATCTGGCGAGGGCACTACGAGCAGTACTTC